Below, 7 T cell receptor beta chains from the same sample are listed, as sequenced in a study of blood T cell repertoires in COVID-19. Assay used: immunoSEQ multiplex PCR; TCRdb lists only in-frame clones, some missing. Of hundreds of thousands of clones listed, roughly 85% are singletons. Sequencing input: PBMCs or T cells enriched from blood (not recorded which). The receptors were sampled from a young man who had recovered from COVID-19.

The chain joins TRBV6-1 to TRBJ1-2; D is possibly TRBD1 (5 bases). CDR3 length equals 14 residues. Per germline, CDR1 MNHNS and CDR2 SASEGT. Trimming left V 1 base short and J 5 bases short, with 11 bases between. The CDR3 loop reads CASSEGKGLYGYTF. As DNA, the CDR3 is TGTGCCAGCAGTGAAGGGAAGGGACTATATGGCTACACCTTC.

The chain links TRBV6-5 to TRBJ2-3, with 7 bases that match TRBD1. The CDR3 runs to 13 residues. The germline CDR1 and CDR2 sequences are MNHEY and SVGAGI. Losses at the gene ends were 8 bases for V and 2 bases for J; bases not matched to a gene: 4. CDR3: CASVRGHTDTQYF. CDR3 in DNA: TGTGCCAGCGTGAGGGGGCACACAGATACGCAGTATTTT.

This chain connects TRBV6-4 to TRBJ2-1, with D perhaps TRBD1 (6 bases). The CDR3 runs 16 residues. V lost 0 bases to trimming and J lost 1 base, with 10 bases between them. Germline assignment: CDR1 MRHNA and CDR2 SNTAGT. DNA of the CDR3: TGTGCCAGCAGTGACTCTCCAGGGGAATCCTACAATGAGCAGTTCTTC. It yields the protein CASSDSPGESYNEQFF.

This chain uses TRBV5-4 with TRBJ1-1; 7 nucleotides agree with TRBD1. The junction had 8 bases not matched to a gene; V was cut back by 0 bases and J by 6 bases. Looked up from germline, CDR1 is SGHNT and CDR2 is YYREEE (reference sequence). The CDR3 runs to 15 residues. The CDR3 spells CASSLGGTVTAEAFF. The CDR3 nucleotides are TGTGCCAGCAGCTTGGGGGGGACAGTCACAGCTGAAGCTTTCTTT.

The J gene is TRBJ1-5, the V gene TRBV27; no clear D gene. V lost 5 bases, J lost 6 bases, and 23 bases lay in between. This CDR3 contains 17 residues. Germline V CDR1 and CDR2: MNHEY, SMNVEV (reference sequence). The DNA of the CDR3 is TGTGCCAGCAGTCCCCTCCTAGTGAGGGAAAGTCGTCAGCCCCAGCATTTT. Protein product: CASSPLLVRESRQPQHF.

Here the CDR3 DNA reads TGTGCCAGCAGCGTAGGAGCCAAGACAGGGGGCTACGAGCAGTACTTC. Translating it yields CASSVGAKTGGYEQYF. The chain uses TRBV9 and TRBJ2-7; 9 bases fit TRBD1. Germline CDR1 and CDR2: SGDLS and YYNGEE. The CDR3 spans 16 residues. Trimming cost V 0 bases and J 3 bases; bases outside gene matches: 7.

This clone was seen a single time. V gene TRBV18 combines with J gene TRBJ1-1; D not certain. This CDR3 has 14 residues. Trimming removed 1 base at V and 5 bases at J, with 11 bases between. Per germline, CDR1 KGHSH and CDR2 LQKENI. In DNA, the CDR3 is TGTGCCAGCTCACCACGTGGAGAGAAAACTGAAGCTTTCTTT. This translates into CASSPRGEKTEAFF.